This T cell receptor (beta chain) was captured in a study of T cell responses to AZD1222 COVID-19 vaccine (dated by TCRdb to the early 2020s). Study-wide context: TCR sequencing covered 233 trial participants: about 210 given two doses of AZD1222 and about 26 given two doses of MenACWY control vaccine. Trial participants were enrolled by age into 18-55, 56-69 and 70-plus year subgroups, with approximately 150, 30 and 60 TCR-sequenced participants respectively.

Study-level results and caveats: Reportedly, close to half of the unique spike-specific TCRs recognized epitopes lying outside the regions that are mutated in the B.1.351 and B.1.1.7 variants. The 56-69-year group was small, and its depth increase did not reach significance, likely because of low power. After two AZD1222 doses, spike-specific TCR breadth and depth were significantly higher than at day 0 and than in MenACWY recipients. Conclusions about previously exposed vaccinees were limited because only 6 or 7 AZD1222 recipients were SARS-CoV-2 seropositive at baseline. Participants were mostly white British, with more females than males. The authors suggested clonal diversity may have been underestimated. Because no samples from the day 14 peak response were available, repertoires could be characterized only after the peak T cell response. CD4 TCRs associated with the vaccine covered the entire spike protein, and the dominant responses were in regions 160-218 and 743-854.

Turning to this clone: Its antigen is currently not known. It has no much larger one-base neighbor in the sample; base qualities were not kept.

The time point label here, explained by the study, means: about 28 days (+/-7) after the second vaccine dose. AZD1222 recipients given second doses at about 4 weeks or at about 12 weeks were pooled, since spike-specific TCR depth and breadth were not found to differ between the two schedules. Vaccinee samples came from UK trials COV001 and COV002, including a single-blind randomized controlled phase 2/3 trial of AZD1222 (ChAdOx1 nCoV-19) in healthy adults. For TCRbeta chain sequencing, PBMC samples were collected from trial participants at day 0 and at day 28 after the second dose. The CDR3 regions of human TCRbeta chains were subjected to immunosequencing. In the source study's methods: TCRs in the repertoires were matched against a reference library of SARS-CoV-2-specific TCRs that had been generated with the MIRA antigen-specificity platform. Breadth meant the fraction of unique TCRs that were SARS-CoV-2-associated, whereas depth meant the fraction of total T cells that were SARS-CoV-2-associated. Each spike-specific TCR was assigned to its reactive spike region and to a CD4 or CD8 class using the MIRA data. Log10-transformed breadth and depth values were compared by one-way ANOVA with Sidak's multiple comparisons tests. Imported from immuneACCESS, the table was reduced by TCRdb to in-frame sequences with V and J called. These copies leave out some clones; in studies compared against another copy, an unresolved V gene accounts for under half, and the cause of the remainder is not known. V, J and clone size were drawn from that table, and D and trimming were deduced from the DNA. The sample table shows around 100,000 clones, and 75% to 90% are seen once. The ten most abundant clones make up more than 3.5% of the sample.

Inclusive of the bounding cysteine and phenylalanine, the CDR3 is 12 residues long. This entry keeps only the CDR3 DNA: 36 bases, framed from base 1. CDR1 and CDR2 are read off the germline V gene as SGHRS and YFSETQ. The junction shows trimming of 3 bases on V and 4 bases on J, plus 5 bases between the germline ends. The sequencing here drew on peripheral blood, taken 28 days after the second AZD1222 dose. This TCR came from an adult who received the AZD1222 COVID-19 vaccine. The chain is assembled from TRBV5-1 and TRBJ1-3; too little of a D gene remains to name it. In nucleotides, the sequence is TGCGCCAGCAGCTCCGAGGGAAACACCATATATTTT. Translated, this is CASSSEGNTIYF.